This T cell receptor (beta chain) is from a study of monozygotic twins with inflammatory bowel disease. Study-level points and caveats: Telling different T cell subtypes apart from each other was not possible. The sharing of clonotypes with others was lower in IBD patients than in healthy twins, especially with disease activity. Whereas healthy co-twins had higher TCRbeta diversity (inverse Simpson), IBD patients had lower diversity.

Two nested PCRs, run for roughly 17 and 9 cycles, were applied to TCRalpha and TCRbeta cDNA. TCRdb reprocessed the 5' RACE reads, keeping one entry per CDR3 protein, no DNA. The table gives some 400,000 distinct CDR3 sequences; the top ten clones make up roughly 2.3% of it. CDR1 and CDR2 (germline): SGHTA, FQGNSA. The CDR3 length is 13 residues. Worth noting for this clonotype: What it recognizes is unknown.

The source is a human donor with ulcerative colitis or Crohn's disease, or a healthy co-twin of an affected twin (not recorded which). The sample comprised blood. This chain joins TRBV7-2 and TRBJ1-6. The CDR3 is CASSLRFWSPLHF.